One and the same sample provided the 11 T cell receptor beta chains below, sequenced in a study of response to subunit inactivated influenza vaccine. TCRdb re-called the RT-PCR reads through MiXCR, storing one row per CDR3 protein. The sample lists 500,000 to 550,000 distinct CDR3 sequences; roughly 23% were seen once. This same sample was also part of a study on T cells expressing NK-cell markers. That source reports: A 5'RACE template switching approach incorporating UMIs was used to make TCR beta cDNA.

The sample in question was CD4+ T cells sorted from PBMCs, obtained roughly 12 days after vaccination. The receptors shown here come from a man aged 50-59 years who received an inactivated influenza vaccine.

For the CDR3, the DNA is TGTGCCAGCAGCCGAACTATTTGGTCCTACGAGCAGTACTTC. It encodes CASSRTIWSYEQYF. This chain joins TRBV27 and TRBJ2-7; D is unresolved. The germline V gene has CDR1 MNHEY and CDR2 SMNVEV (reference sequence). CDR3 length equals 14 residues. With 6 bases removed from V and 1 base from J, the gap between germline ends came to 13 bases.

The rearrangement joins TRBV6-2 or TRBV6-3 to TRBJ1-5; D is perhaps TRBD1 (5 bases). Germline lookup yields CDR1 MNHEY and CDR2 SVGEGT. This CDR3 region has 13 residues. Trimming stripped 3 bases from V and 7 bases from J, with 10 bases between. CDR3: CASSYPGPQPQHF. The CDR3 nucleotides read TGTGCCAGCAGTTATCCGGGACCGCAGCCCCAGCATTTT.

The chain has TRBV5-1 and TRBJ2-7; D is uncertain. The germline CDR1 and CDR2 sequences are SGHRS and YFSETQ. The V end lost 2 bases, the J end lost 5 bases, and 11 bases lay between the germline ends. The CDR3 contains 13 residues. In nucleotides, the CDR3 is TGCGCCAGCAGCTTTACGAGTTTACACGAGCAGTACTTC. This encodes CASSFTSLHEQYF.

Only a few counts were recorded for this clonotype. The CDR3 spells CASSLFGQTYEQYF. CDR3 in DNA: TGTGCCAGCAGCCTCTTCGGACAGACTTACGAGCAGTACTTC. The V call is TRBV3-1, the J call TRBJ2-7; TRBD1 might be the D (6 bases). Per the germline V gene, CDR1 is LGHDT and CDR2 is YNNKEL (reference sequence). This CDR3 is 14 amino acids long. The V gene lost 4 bases and the J gene lost 4 bases, with 14 bases spanning the gap.

This clonotype turned up a few times. The chain combines TRBV27 with TRBJ2-4, with 8 bases matching TRBD1. V lost 6 bases, J lost 6 bases, and 13 bases stayed unmatched. CDR3 length equals 16 residues. The germline CDR1 and CDR2 sequences are MNHEY and SMNVEV (reference sequence). The chain's CDR3 is CASRLTGVGTLNIQYF. In DNA, the CDR3 is TGTGCCAGCAGATTGACAGGGGTTGGAACCCTAAACATTCAGTACTTC.

This chain uses TRBV20-1 with TRBJ1-4; D gene unclear. Germline V CDR1 and CDR2: DFQATT, SNEGSKA (reference sequence). The CDR3 has 14 residues. V lost 5 bases, J lost 0 bases, and 10 bases lay in between. The CDR3 here is CSAQRDATNEKLFF. The CDR3 DNA reads TGCAGTGCTCAGCGGGATGCAACTAATGAAAAACTGTTTTTT.

There are many counts of this clonotype. The rearrangement links TRBV12-3 or TRBV12-4 to TRBJ2-2; TRBD1 agrees at 11 bases. There are 15 residues in the CDR3. With 11 bases clipped from V and 3 bases from J, the junction kept 8 bases outside the gene matches. The CDR3 reads CASKRGQGDTGELFF. CDR3 bases: TGTGCCTCAAAGAGGGGACAGGGGGACACCGGGGAGCTGTTTTTT.

This clonotype was seen a handful of times. The gene calls are TRBV27 and TRBJ1-1, with 8 bases that match TRBD1. Germline CDR1 reads MNHEY; CDR2 reads SMNVEV (reference sequence). The length of the CDR3 is 16 residues. The ends lost 5 bases at V and 0 bases at J; junction bases unmatched: 8. The CDR3 sequence is CASSITQGALNTEAFF. The CDR3 bases are TGTGCCAGCAGTATTACGCAGGGGGCCCTGAACACTGAAGCTTTCTTT.

This sequence joins TRBV14 and TRBJ2-5; D is perhaps TRBD2 (5 bases). V shed 3 bases and J shed 2 bases, with 7 bases lying between them. CDR3 size: 13 residues. Germline V lookup: CDR1 SGHDN, CDR2 FVKESK. The DNA of the CDR3 is TGTGCCAGCAGCCAGAGGAGGCAAGAGACCCAGTACTTC. It yields the protein CASSQRRQETQYF. The full variable domain, with the rest looked up from reference TRBV14 and TRBJ2-5, is EAGVTQFPSHSVIEKGQTVTLRCDPISGHDNLYWYRRVMGKEIKFLLHFVKESKQDESGMPNNRFLAERTGGTYSTLKVQPAELEDSGVYFCASSQRRQETQYFGPGTRLLVL.

The chain uses TRBV4-3 and TRBJ2-5; 7 bases agree with TRBD1. V gave up 8 bases and J gave up 7 bases; unmatched junction bases: 10. This CDR3 has 13 residues. From germline, CDR1 is LGHNA and CDR2 YSLEER. The CDR3 DNA follows: TGCGCCAGCCGGACAGGATATACAGGGACCCAGTACTTC. Protein product: CASRTGYTGTQYF.

The chain uses TRBV5-1 and TRBJ1-1; maybe TRBD1 (5 bases). This CDR3 is built from 15 residues. Trimming stripped 4 bases from V and 1 base from J, with 14 bases between. In germline, CDR1 is SGHRS, CDR2 YFSETQ. The CDR3, as DNA: TGCGCCAGCAGCAACCTAGGGGTTACGAACACTGAAGCTTTCTTT. It translates to CASSNLGVTNTEAFF.